This T cell receptor (beta chain) is from a study of T cell changes during pregnancy in multiple sclerosis. Per germline, CDR1 LNHDA and CDR2 SQIVND (reference sequence). The length of the CDR3 is 15 residues. V lost 5 bases and J lost 5, with 18 bases in between. Sequencing used immunoSEQ multiplex PCR; TCRdb keeps in-frame clones, though not all of them. This sample has some 42,000 clones, with 87% found just once. Sequenced material: CD4+ T cells from peripheral blood mononuclear cells, taken after pregnancy. This rearrangement joins TRBV19 to TRBJ2-5; D is ambiguous. The receptor was isolated from a female donor with multiple sclerosis, enrolled in a pregnancy study. CDR3 protein: CASSPQREVWETQYF. Written as DNA, the CDR3 is TGTGCCAGTAGTCCCCAGAGAGAGGTATGGGAGACCCAGTACTTC.